This entry describes one T cell receptor (beta chain). Its cognate antigen is unknown. CDR1 and CDR2 (germline): SGDLS, YYNGEE. This CDR3 has 15 amino acids. V shed 4 bases and J shed 2 bases, with 16 bases lying between them. Unique molecular identifiers were attached to individual cDNA molecules. A single record per CDR3 protein comes from TCRdb applying MiXCR to the 5' RACE reads. The sample has around 68,000 distinct CDR3 sequences, about 12% seen once. The data were taken from a study of early T cells in non-severe SARS-CoV-2 infection. Overall study: Sequencing of unsorted whole blood was done on bulk RNA, leaving chains unpaired. The study's findings and limits: VDJdb matches were skewed toward anti-spike CD8 T cell responses.

The sequences come from whole blood, collected at baseline. This TCR came from an adult who was a healthcare worker with PCR-confirmed SARS-CoV-2 infection or an uninfected control (not recorded which). The chain joins TRBV9 to TRBJ2-7, with D hard to call. CDR3 DNA sequence: TGTGCCAGCAGCTCGCCGTCAGGACCTACCTACGAGCAGTACTTC. Protein product: CASSSPSGPTYEQYF.